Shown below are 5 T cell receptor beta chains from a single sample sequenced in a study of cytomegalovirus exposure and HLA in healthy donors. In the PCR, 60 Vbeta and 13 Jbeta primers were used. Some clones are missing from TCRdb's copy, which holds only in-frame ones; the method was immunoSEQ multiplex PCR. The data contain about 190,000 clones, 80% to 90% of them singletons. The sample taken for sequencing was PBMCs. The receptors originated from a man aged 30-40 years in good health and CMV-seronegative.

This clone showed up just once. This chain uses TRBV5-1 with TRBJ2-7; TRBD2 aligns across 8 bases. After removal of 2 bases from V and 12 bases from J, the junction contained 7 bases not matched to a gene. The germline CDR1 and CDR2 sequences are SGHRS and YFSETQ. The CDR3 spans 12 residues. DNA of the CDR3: TGCGCCAGCAGCTTCTCGCGGGAGGAGGTGTACTTC. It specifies CASSFSREEVYF.

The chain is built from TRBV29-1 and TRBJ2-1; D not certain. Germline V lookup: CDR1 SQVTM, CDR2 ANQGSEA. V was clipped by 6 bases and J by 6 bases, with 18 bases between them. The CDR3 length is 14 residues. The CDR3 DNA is TGCAGCGTCGAAAAGGAGCCCCTTTCCAATGAGCAGTTCTTC. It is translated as CSVEKEPLSNEQFF.

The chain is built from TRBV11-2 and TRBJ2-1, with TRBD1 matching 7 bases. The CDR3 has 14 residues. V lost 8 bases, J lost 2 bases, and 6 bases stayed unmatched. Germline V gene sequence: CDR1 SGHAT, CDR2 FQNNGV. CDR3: CASAPTGTYNEQFF. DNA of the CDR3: TGTGCCAGCGCGCCGACAGGGACCTACAATGAGCAGTTCTTC. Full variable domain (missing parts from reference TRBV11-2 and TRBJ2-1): EAGVAQSPRYKIIEKRQSVAFWCNPISGHATLYWYQQILGQGPKLLIQFQNNGVVDDSQLPKDRFSAERLKGVDSTLKIQPAKLEDSAVYLCASAPTGTYNEQFFGPGTRLTVL.

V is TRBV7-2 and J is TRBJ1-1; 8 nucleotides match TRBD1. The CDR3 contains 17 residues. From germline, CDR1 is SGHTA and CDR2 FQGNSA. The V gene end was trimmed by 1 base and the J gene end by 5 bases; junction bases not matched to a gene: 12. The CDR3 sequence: CASSLELFGRGRTEAFF. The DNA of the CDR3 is TGTGCCAGCAGCTTAGAGCTGTTTGGCAGGGGGCGTACTGAAGCTTTCTTT. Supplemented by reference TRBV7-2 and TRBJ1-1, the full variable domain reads GAGVSQSPSNKVTEKGKDVELRCDPISGHTALYWYRQSLGQGLEFLIYFQGNSAPDKSGLPSDRFSAERTGGSVSTLTIQRTQQEDSAVYLCASSLELFGRGRTEAFFGQGTRLTVV.

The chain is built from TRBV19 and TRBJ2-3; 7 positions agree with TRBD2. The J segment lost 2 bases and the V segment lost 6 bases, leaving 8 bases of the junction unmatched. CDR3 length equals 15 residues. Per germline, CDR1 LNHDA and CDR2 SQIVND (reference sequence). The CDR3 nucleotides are TGTGCCAGTAGGGAAGGGGAGGGGCACACAGATACGCAGTATTTT. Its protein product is CASREGEGHTDTQYF.